This TCR beta chain was retrieved from a study of shared T cell receptors in the human thymus. The table came from immunoSEQ multiplex PCR; TCRdb's copy has only in-frame clones and leaves some out. The repertoire includes 720,000 or so clones, 70% to 90% of them detected once, and around 0.0099% sits in the top ten. CDR1 is MNHEY and CDR2 is SMNVEV in the germline V gene (reference sequence). The CDR3 runs 17 residues. The trim removed 4 bases at V and 2 bases at J, leaving 10 bases unmatched. These data were likewise used in another study, on human thymus T cells. This second report adds: Healthy Finnish infants undergoing corrective surgery for congenital heart defects were the donors. Thymus tissue was removed during corrective cardiac surgery. Apparent skewing of V and J gene usage characterized both thymic and blood repertoires. In unrelated individuals, thymic repertoires overlapped highly, according to related research.

The sequenced sample was thymocytes. The sequence was obtained from a girl under two years old with a congenital heart defect. The chain joins TRBV27 to TRBJ2-3; TRBD1 matches at 9 bases. CDR3 loop: CASSSLGTGRPTDTQYF. The DNA of the CDR3 is TGTGCCAGCAGTTCTCTCGGGACAGGGAGGCCCACAGATACGCAGTATTTT.